Listed below are T cell receptor beta chains from one sample, sequenced in a study of shared clonotypes between healthy human individuals. The table came from immunoSEQ multiplex PCR; TCRdb's copy has only in-frame clones and leaves some out. The data hold fewer than 1 million clones, with 96% observed a single time. The sequencing sample was made of naive CD8+ T cells sorted from blood. The receptors originated from a man aged 30 to 39 in good health. The CDR3 runs from the conserved cysteine through the conserved F or W. The D gene is left open where the match is weak. Expanded clones are given a class, and other clones once, few, many or no size at all.

J gene | D gene | V gene | clone size | CDR3 DNA | CDR3 protein
TRBJ1-2 | TRBD1 | TRBV29-1 | - | TGCAGCGTTGAAGAGGCCAGGGGGAACTATGGCTACACCTTC | CSVEEARGNYGYTF
TRBJ2-1 | - | TRBV7-2 | - | TGTGCCAGCAGCTCTACTGGATACTCCTACAATGAGCAGTTCTTC | CASSSTGYSYNEQFF
TRBJ2-2 | - | TRBV27 | - | TGTGCCAGCAGTTTCCAGGGATTAGACACCGGGGAGCTGTTTTTT | CASSFQGLDTGELFF
TRBJ2-3 | - | TRBV30 | - | TGTGCCTGGAGTGTACTGAAGCGACGCACAGATACGCAGTATTTT | CAWSVLKRRTDTQYF
TRBJ1-1 | - | TRBV5-1 | - | TGCGCCAGCAGCTTGGGGTATGGGAACACTGAAGCTTTCTTT | CASSLGYGNTEAFF
TRBJ2-7 | - | TRBV7-2 | - | TGTGCCAGCAGCTTCATGGGCGAGCAGTACTTC | CASSFMGEQYF
TRBJ1-5 | - | TRBV11-2 | once | TGTGCCAGCAGCTTAGGCAGGGCTCAGCCCCAGCATTTT | CASSLGRAQPQHF
TRBJ2-7 | - | TRBV5-1 | once | TGCGCCAGCAGCTTGGGTCACAGAGTTTACGAGCAGTACTTC | CASSLGHRVYEQYF
TRBJ2-1 | TRBD2 | TRBV11-2 | - | TGTGCCAGCAGCTTCGGGACTAGCGTAGAGCAGTTCTTC | CASSFGTSVEQFF
TRBJ2-7 | TRBD2 | TRBV29-1 | - | TGCAGCGTTGAAGAGCGGGGGGCTGGTGAGCAGTACTTC | CSVEERGAGEQYF
TRBJ2-3 | TRBD2 | TRBV18 | - | TGTGCCAGCTCACCAATGATTAGCGGGAGTGATAGAGATACGCAGTATTTT | CASSPMISGSDRDTQYF
TRBJ1-2 | - | TRBV9 | - | TGTGCCAGCAGCGCCGGGCCCTTTTTTAACTATGGCTACACCTTC | CASSAGPFFNYGYTF
TRBJ2-3 | - | TRBV19 | - | TGTGCCAGTATGGACTCCTTGACTAGCACAGATACGCAGTATTTT | CASMDSLTSTDTQYF
TRBJ2-2 | - | TRBV29-1 | - | TGCAGCGTTGATTTATCGGGTCCCCCCGGGGAGCTGTTTTTT | CSVDLSGPPGELFF
TRBJ1-4 | TRBD1 | TRBV7-2 | - | TGTGCCAGCAGCTCTGACGGGACAGATGAAAAACTGTTTTTT | CASSSDGTDEKLFF
TRBJ1-5 | TRBD1 | TRBV27 | - | TGTGCCAGCAGTTTATCGCACAAGACAGGGGGTCAGCCCCAGCATTTT | CASSLSHKTGGQPQHF
TRBJ2-7 | TRBD2 | TRBV4-1 | - | TGCGCCAGCAGCCTGCGGGAGTCCGGGGAGCAGTACTTC | CASSLRESGEQYF
TRBJ1-4 | - | TRBV19 | - | TGTGCCACTACAACCTCCGGGAAGGCTGAAAAACTGTTTTTT | CATTTSGKAEKLFF
TRBJ2-7 | - | TRBV27 | - | TGTGCCAGCAGGGGGGGATTAGCCGAGCAGTACTTC | CASRGGLAEQYF
TRBJ2-7 | - | TRBV11-2 | once | TGTGCCAGCAGCTTAGTGAGGGCCTCCTACGAGCAGTACTTC | CASSLVRASYEQYF
TRBJ2-2 | - | TRBV6-4 | - | TGTGCCAGCCGTCCCGGGGGAGCCGACGGCGGGGAGCTGTTTTTT | CASRPGGADGGELFF
TRBJ2-7 | - | TRBV28 | - | TGTGCCAGCAGACTCCTTAGCGGCTCCTACGAGCAGTACTTC | CASRLLSGSYEQYF
TRBJ2-7 | - | TRBV7-6 | - | TGTGCCAGCAGTGAACTCCTCTCCTACGAGCAGTACTTC | CASSELLSYEQYF
TRBJ2-3 | - | TRBV7-9 | - | TGTGCCAGCAGCTTCAACCTAAATACGCAGTATTTT | CASSFNLNTQYF
TRBJ2-1 | - | TRBV29-1 | - | TGCAGCGTTGAAAGTCCCGACTACAATGAGCAGTTCTTC | CSVESPDYNEQFF
TRBJ2-7 | - | TRBV27 | - | TGTGCCAGCAGTTGGGGGTCTGGTGGGACCGAGCAGTACTTC | CASSWGSGGTEQYF
TRBJ2-7 | TRBD2 | TRBV27 | - | TGTGCCAGCAGCACGGGGGGCTCCTACGAGCAGTACTTC | CASSTGGSYEQYF
TRBJ2-7 | - | TRBV5-5 | - | TGTGCCAGCAGCTTGTGGGACTTAACCTACGAGCAGTACTTC | CASSLWDLTYEQYF
TRBJ1-5 | - | TRBV5-5 | - | TGTGCCAGCAGCTTCGGACCAAATGATAGCAATCAGCCCCAGCATTTT | CASSFGPNDSNQPQHF
TRBJ2-3 | - | TRBV4-1 | - | TGCGCCAGCAGCCAAGCGGGGGGCTACTATTATACAGATACGCAGTATTTT | CASSQAGGYYYTDTQYF
TRBJ1-1 | - | TRBV20-1 | - | TGCAGTGCTAGACGGACCACTGAAGCTTTCTTT | CSARRTTEAFF
TRBJ2-5 | - | TRBV11-2 | - | TGTGCCAGCAGCTTAGGCCCCGCCGGGGTAGGGGAGGAGACCCAGTACTTC | CASSLGPAGVGEETQYF
TRBJ2-7 | - | TRBV5-1 | - | TGCGCCAGCTCCGCATTTGCAGACAGTTTAGGTTATGTCGAGCAGTACTTC | CASSAFADSLGYVEQYF
TRBJ2-3 | TRBD1 | TRBV4-1 | - | TGCGCCAGCAGCCAAAGAGGACAGGGACGCACAGATACGCAGTATTTT | CASSQRGQGRTDTQYF
TRBJ1-5 | - | TRBV11-2 | - | TGTGCCAGCAGCTTAGGTCCAGGGGTCCTATCACAGCCCCAGCATTTT | CASSLGPGVLSQPQHF
TRBJ2-7 | TRBD2 | TRBV7-9 | - | TGTGCCAGCAGCCCCGGGACTAGCGGTGCCTACGAGCAGTACTTC | CASSPGTSGAYEQYF
TRBJ2-3 | - | TRBV12-2 | once | TGTGCAAGTCGCTTTTTGCATACGCAGTATTTT | CASRFLHTQYF
TRBJ2-2 | - | TRBV5-1 | - | TGCGCCAGCAGCTTGGACGTTTCGACTAACACCGGGGAGCTGTTTTTT | CASSLDVSTNTGELFF
TRBJ1-5 | - | TRBV27 | - | TGTGCCAGCAGTTTTGCCAGCAATCAGCCCCAGCATTTT | CASSFASNQPQHF
TRBJ1-1 | TRBD1 | TRBV7-9 | - | TGTGCCAGCAGCCTGGGAGACAGGGGCGCGGGGGCTGAAGCTTTCTTT | CASSLGDRGAGAEAFF